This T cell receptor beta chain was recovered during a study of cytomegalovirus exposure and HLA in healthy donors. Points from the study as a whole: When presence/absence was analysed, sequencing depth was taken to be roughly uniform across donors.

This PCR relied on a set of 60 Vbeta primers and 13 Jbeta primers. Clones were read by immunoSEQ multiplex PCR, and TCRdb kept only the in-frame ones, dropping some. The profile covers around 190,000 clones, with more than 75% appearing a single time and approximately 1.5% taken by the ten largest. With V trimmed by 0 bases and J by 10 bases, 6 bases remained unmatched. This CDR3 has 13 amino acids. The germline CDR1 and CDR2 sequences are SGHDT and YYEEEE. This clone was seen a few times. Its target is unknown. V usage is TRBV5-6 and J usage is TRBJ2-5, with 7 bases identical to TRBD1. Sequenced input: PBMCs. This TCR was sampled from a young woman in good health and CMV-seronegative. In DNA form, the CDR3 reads TGTGCCAGCAGCTTGGCCACAGGGGAAGTCCAGTACTTC. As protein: CASSLATGEVQYF.